The 10 T cell receptor beta chains presented below share a single source sample, sequenced in a study of CD8 T cells in Susac syndrome. The RNA input was about 0.5 to 1 ug, and it was reverse transcribed with random hexamers. TCRdb processed the immunoSEQ multiplex PCR reads anew with MiXCR; each CDR3 protein has one entry. Of under 110,000 distinct CDR3 sequences in the sample, around 94% were seen once. Sequenced input: CD8+ T cells from PBMCs. These receptors were collected from a human donor with Susac syndrome.

The rearrangement links TRBV20-1 to TRBJ2-3, with D unclear. This CDR3 is built from 10 residues. Germline V gene sequence: CDR1 DFQATT, CDR2 SNEGSKA (reference sequence). V was clipped by 6 bases and J by 2 bases, with 3 bases between them. CDR3 loop: CSAYTDTQYF. CDR3 nucleotide sequence: TGCAGTGCCTACACAGATACGCAGTATTTT.

J is TRBJ2-1 and V is TRBV20-1; no firm D call. The V end was cut by 0 bases, the J end by 16 bases, with 13 bases between. Germline assignment: CDR1 DFQATT and CDR2 SNEGSKA (reference sequence). The CDR3 runs 11 residues. CDR3 amino acids: CSAREGNIGFF. The CDR3 DNA follows: TGCAGTGCTAGAGAGGGGAATATTGGATTCTTC.

The rearrangement links TRBV11-2 to TRBJ2-3; TRBD2 agrees at 10 bases. Germline lookup yields CDR1 SGHAT and CDR2 FQNNGV. V gave up 5 bases and J gave up 3 bases; unmatched junction bases: 23. The CDR3 has 21 residues. CDR3 region: CASSNLDTTSGAHDLTDTQYF. Here the CDR3 DNA reads TGTGCCAGCAGCAACCTCGATACCACTAGCGGGGCACACGATCTTACAGATACGCAGTATTTT.

The V gene is TRBV9, the J gene TRBJ2-3, with 10 bases that match TRBD2. Per the germline V gene, CDR1 is SGDLS and CDR2 is YYNGEE. This CDR3 comprises 16 residues. V was clipped by 4 bases and J by 0 bases; unmatched bases: 5. The CDR3 protein is CASSPSGGPSTDTQYF. For the CDR3, the DNA is TGTGCCAGCAGCCCTAGCGGGGGACCTAGCACAGATACGCAGTATTTT.

This rearrangement joins TRBV5-4 to TRBJ2-2; no reliable D call. Trimming removed 3 bases at V and 5 bases at J, with 5 bases between. Looked up from germline, CDR1 is SGHNT and CDR2 is YYREEE (reference sequence). The CDR3 spans 12 residues. The CDR3 is CASSSWTGELFF. As DNA, the CDR3 is TGTGCCAGCAGCTCCTGGACCGGGGAGCTGTTTTTT.

The V call is TRBV11-1, the J call TRBJ2-7; 8 positions agree with TRBD1. Trimming cost V 5 bases and J 0 bases; bases outside gene matches: 6. The CDR3 has 15 residues. Looked up from germline, CDR1 is SGHAT and CDR2 is FQDESV (reference sequence). This CDR3 is CASSPGTGSSYEQYF. The CDR3 DNA sequence: TGTGCCAGCAGCCCGGGGACAGGAAGCTCCTACGAGCAGTACTTC.

The chain carries TRBV12-3 or TRBV12-4 and TRBJ1-1, with unresolved D. Deletions cut 3 bases from V and 12 bases from J, with 11 bases between. The CDR3 has 11 amino acids. CDR3 sequence: CASSLGSFPFF. In DNA, the CDR3 is TGTGCCAGCAGTTTGGGTAGTTTCCCTTTCTTT.

This clonotype showed up just once. V is TRBV9 and J is TRBJ2-2, with TRBD2 as a possible D gene (5 bases). This CDR3 has 14 residues. Deletions cut 7 bases from V and 0 bases from J, with 10 bases between. Germline CDR1 reads SGDLS; CDR2 reads YYNGEE. CDR3 protein: CASGGFSNTGELFF. The CDR3 DNA sequence: TGTGCCAGCGGAGGCTTTTCGAACACCGGGGAGCTGTTTTTT.

This clonotype was counted only a few times. The genes are TRBV7-9 and TRBJ1-1, with a weak D call TRBD1 (5 bases). Between the trimmed V and J ends, which lost 6 bases and 4 bases, there was a span of 9 bases. The CDR3 sequence is 12 residues long. Germline V lookup: CDR1 SEHNR, CDR2 FQNEAQ (reference sequence). The CDR3 loop reads CASSSGGTEAFF. CDR3 bases: TGTGCCAGCAGTTCCGGGGGCACTGAAGCTTTCTTT.

V is TRBV27 and J is TRBJ1-2; TRBD1 might be the D (6 bases). The germline CDR1 and CDR2 sequences are MNHEY and SMNVEV (reference sequence). This CDR3 is 14 amino acids long. V was trimmed by 6 bases and J by 6 bases, leaving 17 bases between them. The CDR3 DNA follows: TGTGCCAGCAGAGAACAGGGAAGCTCTCATGGCTACACCTTC. As protein: CASREQGSSHGYTF.